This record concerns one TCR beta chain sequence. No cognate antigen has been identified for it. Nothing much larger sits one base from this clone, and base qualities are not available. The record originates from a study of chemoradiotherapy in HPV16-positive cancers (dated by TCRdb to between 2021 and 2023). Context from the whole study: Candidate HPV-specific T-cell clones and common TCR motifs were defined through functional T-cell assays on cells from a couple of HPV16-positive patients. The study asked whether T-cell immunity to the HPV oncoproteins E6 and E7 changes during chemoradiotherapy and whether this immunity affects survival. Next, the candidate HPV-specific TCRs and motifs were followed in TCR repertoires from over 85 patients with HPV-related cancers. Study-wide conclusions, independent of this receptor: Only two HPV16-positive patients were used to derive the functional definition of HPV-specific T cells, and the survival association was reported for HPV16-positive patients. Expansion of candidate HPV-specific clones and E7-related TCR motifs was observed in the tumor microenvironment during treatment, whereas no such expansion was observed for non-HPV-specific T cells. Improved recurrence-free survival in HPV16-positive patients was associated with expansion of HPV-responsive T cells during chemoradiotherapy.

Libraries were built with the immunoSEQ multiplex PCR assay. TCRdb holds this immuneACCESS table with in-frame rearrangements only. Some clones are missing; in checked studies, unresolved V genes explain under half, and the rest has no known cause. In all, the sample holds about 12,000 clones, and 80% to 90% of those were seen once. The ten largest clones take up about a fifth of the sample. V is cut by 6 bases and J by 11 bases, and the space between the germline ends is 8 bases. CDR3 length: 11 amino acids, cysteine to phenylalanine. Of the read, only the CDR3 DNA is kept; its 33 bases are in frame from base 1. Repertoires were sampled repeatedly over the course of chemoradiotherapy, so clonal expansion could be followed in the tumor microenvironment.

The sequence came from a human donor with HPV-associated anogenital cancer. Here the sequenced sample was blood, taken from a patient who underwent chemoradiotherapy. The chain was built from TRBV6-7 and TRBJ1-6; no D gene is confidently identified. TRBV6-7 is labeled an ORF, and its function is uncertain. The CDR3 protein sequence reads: CASSQVAPLHF. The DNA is TGTGCCAGCAGCCAGGTCGCACCCCTCCACTTT.